This record covers a single T cell receptor beta chain. Losses at the gene ends were 3 bases for V and 6 bases for J; bases not matched to a gene: 16. Germline V lookup: CDR1 KGHDR, CDR2 SFDVKD. CDR3 length: 18 residues. The data belong to a study of control samples from healthy donors and cancer patients. This table comes from immunoSEQ multiplex PCR, and its TCRdb copy is limited to in-frame clones, with some not included. The data contain about 130,000 clones, approximately 92% of them singletons. The chain recombines TRBV24-1 with TRBJ1-3, with 7 nucleotides matching TRBD1. Sequencing input: blood. The sequence was collected from a man aged 18 to 29 in good health. In DNA, the CDR3 is TGTGCCACCAGTGATCCCCCCCTCCGGGGCAGGGGGGAAAACACCATATATTTT. Translated, it gives CATSDPPLRGRGENTIYF.